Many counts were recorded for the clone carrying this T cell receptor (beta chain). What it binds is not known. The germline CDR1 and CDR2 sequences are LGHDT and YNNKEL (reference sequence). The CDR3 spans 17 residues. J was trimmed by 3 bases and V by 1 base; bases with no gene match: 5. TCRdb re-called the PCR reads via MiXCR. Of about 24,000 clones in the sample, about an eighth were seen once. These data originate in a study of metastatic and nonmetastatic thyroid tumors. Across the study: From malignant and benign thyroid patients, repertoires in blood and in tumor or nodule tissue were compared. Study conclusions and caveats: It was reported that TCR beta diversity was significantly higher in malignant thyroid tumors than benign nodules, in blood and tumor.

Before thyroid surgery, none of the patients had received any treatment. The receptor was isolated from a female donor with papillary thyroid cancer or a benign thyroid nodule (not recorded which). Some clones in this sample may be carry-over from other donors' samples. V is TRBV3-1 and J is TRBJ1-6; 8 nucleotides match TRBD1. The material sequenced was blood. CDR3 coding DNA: TGTGCCAGCAGCCAAGCCAGGGGGCGTTTCTATAATTCACCCCTCCACTTT. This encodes CASSQARGRFYNSPLHF.